Included here is one T cell receptor (beta chain) sequence, with context. This clonotype was seen once. The clone's antigen remains unknown. With a much larger clone just one base away, this may be a read error. These data come from a study of tumor-infiltrating lymphocytes in primary liver carcinoma (dated by TCRdb to about 2017). For the wider study: Of the five patients, three men and two women aged 30 to 69 years, four had hepatocellular carcinoma and one had combined HCC and intrahepatic cholangiocarcinoma. For each liver tumor, the study sampled five regions along with adjacent normal tissue and blood, and applied TCRbeta repertoire sequencing, expression microarrays and whole-exome sequencing. The tumors of the five patients were staged as T1-T3 N0M0, with maximum diameters ranging from about 4.2 to 11 cm. A total of roughly 35 specimens from 5 patients went through TCRbeta repertoire sequencing, namely 25 tumor regions, 5 adjacent noncancerous liver tissues and 5 peripheral blood samples. Each sample produced about 3.5 to 8 million productive TCRbeta reads, and read depth showed no significant difference between tissue types. Repertoires from technical replicates were highly reproducible, with mean shared-clone rates approximately 0.88 and correlation coefficients above 0.95. Broader findings and caveats from the paper: Only the TCR beta chain was sequenced, which likely underestimates true repertoire diversity because unpaired alpha chains were not captured. A significantly larger repertoire fraction was made up by the top 250 clones in tumors than in blood (p = 0.039). Bulk unsorted samples precluded comparing CD4+ and CD8+ T cell repertoires. Repertoire overlap was found to be higher between tumor regions (mean roughly 36%) than between tumor-adjacent (roughly 17%) or tumor-blood (14%) pairs, consistent with antigen-driven expansion. With just four or five patients in the study, the authors point out that the findings should be validated in a larger study.

In the germline V gene, CDR1 corresponds to MDHEN and CDR2 to SYDVKM. The CDR3 runs 15 amino acids, cysteine and phenylalanine included. The retained sequence is limited to the CDR3, 45 bases, with the frame set at the first base. Without any cell sorting, total RNA and DNA were extracted together from roughly 20-30 mg of bulk tissue using the AllPrep DNA/RNA mini kit. Between late 2015 and early 2016, roughly 5 patients in China with histopathologically diagnosed primary liver carcinoma had their tumors surgically resected. At the time of sampling, the patients were treatment-naive and had chronic HBV infection. Fresh tumor and adjacent tissue pieces were bisected, with one half stored in RNAlater at -80 degrees C and the other half sent for histology. Using a constant-region primer and ProtoScript II reverse transcriptase, TCRbeta-specific cDNA was reverse-transcribed from about 460 ng total RNA. TCRbeta libraries were built with three nested multiplex PCR rounds, a slightly modified ARM-PCR procedure. Each of the first two PCR rounds ran for about 11 cycles using multiplex TRBV1-TRBV30 forward primers together with a Cbeta reverse primer. A final 25-cycle PCR with Deep VentR polymerase added sample barcodes and Illumina adapters. Amplicons of 200-500 bp were gel-purified with a QIAquick gel extraction kit before sequencing. The TCRbeta amplicons were sequenced with 250-bp paired-end reads on an Illumina HiSeq 2500. On the study's bioinformatics: Reads were quality-trimmed with Trimmomatic v0.33, and paired reads were merged with FLASH v1.2.11 to recover full CDR3 sequences. V, D and J germline segments were assigned to the rearranged TCRbeta sequences by MiGEC v1.2.1b. Clonotype statistics and Shannon-Wiener diversity indices were calculated with VDJtools v1.0.0. Except for diversity analysis, only each sample's 250 most abundant clonotypes were used in subsequent analyses to reduce sampling bias. TCRdb applied fastp at Q25 and MiXCR to the public reads, then kept only in-frame beta chains. CDR3 protein sequences are deduplicated, and each keeps its most common genes and DNA. In this record, the V and J calls reflect TCRdb's handling and not the investigators' own analysis. This sample has about 120,000 distinct CDR3 sequences in its table, and approximately 68% of those were observed once. The top ten clones comprise over 6.5% of the sample.

The chain uses TRBV28 and TRBJ1-1, with 9 bases in between that match TRBD1. Material: tumor-adjacent normal liver tissue. This TCR derives from a woman aged 55-70 years with primary liver carcinoma and hepatitis B virus infection. The nucleotide sequence is given as TGTGCCAGCAGATCCCCGACAGGGGGGAACACTGGAGCTTTCTTT. This sequence encodes CASRSPTGGNTGAFF.